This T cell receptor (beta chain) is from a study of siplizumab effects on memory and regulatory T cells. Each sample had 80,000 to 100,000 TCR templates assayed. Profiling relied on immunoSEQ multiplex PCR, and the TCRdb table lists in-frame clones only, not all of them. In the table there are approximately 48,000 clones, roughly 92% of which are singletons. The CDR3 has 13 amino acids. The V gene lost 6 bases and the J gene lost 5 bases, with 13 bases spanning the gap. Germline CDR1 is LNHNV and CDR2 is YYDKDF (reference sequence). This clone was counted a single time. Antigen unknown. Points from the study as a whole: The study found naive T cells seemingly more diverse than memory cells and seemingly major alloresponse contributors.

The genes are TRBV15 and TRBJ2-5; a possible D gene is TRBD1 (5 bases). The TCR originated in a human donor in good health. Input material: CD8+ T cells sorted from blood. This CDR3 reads CATRGPPGETQYF. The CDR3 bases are TGTGCCACCAGGGGTCCCCCAGGGGAGACCCAGTACTTC.